This is a list of T cell receptor beta chains from one sample in a study of blood T cell repertoires in COVID-19. Only in-frame clones appear in the TCRdb table, and some are missing; sequencing was by immunoSEQ multiplex PCR. This sample has 90,000 to 130,000 clones, with less than 85% found just once. The sequenced material came from peripheral blood. All receptors come from a woman aged 80 or over with acute or convalescent COVID-19. Each CDR3 is given with its conserved first and last residue. The D gene is left open where the match is weak.

v_call: TRBV19
d_call: -
cdr3_aa: CASSGRHNYGYTF

v_call: TRBV5-6
d_call: -
cdr3_aa: CASSLGYKETQYF

v_call: TRBV18
d_call: TRBD2
cdr3_aa: CASSPTSGGTDTQYF

v_call: TRBV19
d_call: -
cdr3_aa: CASTERVEYNEQFF

v_call: TRBV5-1
d_call: TRBD2
cdr3_aa: CASSLVAGGSGTDTQYF

v_call: TRBV20-1
d_call: -
cdr3_aa: CSARDSWEQYF

v_call: TRBV23-1
d_call: -
cdr3_aa: CASSQGGGNTIYF

v_call: TRBV10-2
d_call: TRBD1
cdr3_aa: CASSEQGSDNSPLHF

v_call: TRBV28
d_call: TRBD2
cdr3_aa: CASSFPREYNEQFF

v_call: TRBV29-1
d_call: TRBD2
cdr3_aa: CSVEVSSGALEQYF

v_call: TRBV5-1
d_call: -
cdr3_aa: CASSLGQLGWGYTF

v_call: TRBV19
d_call: TRBD2
cdr3_aa: CASSIASGYPREQYF

v_call: TRBV18
d_call: -
cdr3_aa: CASSSRRGRETQYF

v_call: TRBV11-2
d_call: TRBD2
cdr3_aa: CASSYPGGTYNEQFF

v_call: TRBV6-4
d_call: TRBD2
cdr3_aa: CASSFSGGIDEQFF

v_call: TRBV7-2
d_call: -
cdr3_aa: CASSLAMATGTEAFF

v_call: TRBV7-2
d_call: TRBD1
cdr3_aa: CASSLGGQGGQYF

v_call: TRBV5-1
d_call: -
cdr3_aa: CASSLDNTGYGYTF

v_call: TRBV5-1
d_call: -
cdr3_aa: CASSIGGLWDTQYF

v_call: TRBV6-5
d_call: -
cdr3_aa: CASTRGSPYNEQFF

v_call: TRBV5-1
d_call: TRBD1
cdr3_aa: CASSYQGEDGYTF

v_call: TRBV28
d_call: -
cdr3_aa: CASRSGHLGEAFF

v_call: TRBV6-5
d_call: -
cdr3_aa: CASSEQGSSTRAFF

v_call: TRBV5-4
d_call: -
cdr3_aa: CASRYTTGISSEQYF

v_call: TRBV5-4
d_call: -
cdr3_aa: CASSLARSQETQYF

v_call: TRBV11-2
d_call: TRBD1
cdr3_aa: CASSLFAGTADSRPYGYTF

v_call: TRBV18
d_call: TRBD1
cdr3_aa: CASSPPSTGGNGYTF

v_call: TRBV5-5
d_call: -
cdr3_aa: CASSLRDFTLDTQYF